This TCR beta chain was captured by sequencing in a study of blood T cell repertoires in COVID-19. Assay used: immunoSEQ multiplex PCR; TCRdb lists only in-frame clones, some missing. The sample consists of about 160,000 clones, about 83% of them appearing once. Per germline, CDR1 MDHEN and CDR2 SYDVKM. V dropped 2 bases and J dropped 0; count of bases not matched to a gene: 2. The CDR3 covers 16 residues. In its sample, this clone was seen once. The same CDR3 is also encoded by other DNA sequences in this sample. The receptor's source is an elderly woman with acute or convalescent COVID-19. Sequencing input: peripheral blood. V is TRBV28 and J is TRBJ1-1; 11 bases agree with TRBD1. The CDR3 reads CASSLRTGGLNTEAFF. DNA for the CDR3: TGTGCCAGCAGTTTAAGGACAGGGGGCCTGAACACTGAAGCTTTCTTT.